This record concerns one T cell receptor beta chain sequence. The data were taken from a study of shared clonotypes between healthy human individuals. Germline CDR1 and CDR2: LNHDA and SQIVND (reference sequence). The J segment lost 3 bases and the V segment lost 7 bases, leaving 6 bases of the junction unmatched. The CDR3 sequence is 15 residues long. Data came from immunoSEQ multiplex PCR; TCRdb stores just in-frame clones and leaves some out. The sample holds some 500,000 clones, 90% to 97% seen once. The sequenced sample consisted of naive CD4+ T cells sorted from blood. Subset in this sample: CD45RA+ positively selected. This sequence originates from a woman aged 25 to 39 in good health. The rearrangement uses TRBV19 and TRBJ1-5; 10 bases agree with TRBD1. The CDR3 region is CASNRDRGPNQPQHF. CDR3 DNA sequence: TGTGCCAGTAATAGGGACAGGGGCCCCAATCAGCCCCAGCATTTT.